This T cell receptor beta chain was observed in a study of cytomegalovirus exposure and HLA in healthy donors. The germline V gene encodes CDR1 MNHNS and CDR2 SASEGT. CDR3 size: 14 residues. With V trimmed by 8 bases and J by 5 bases, 5 bases remained unmatched. The PCR employed 60 Vbeta primers together with 13 Jbeta primers. In the authors' workflow: In a later analysis, the count reached some 88 million unique TCR beta chains, with roughly 11 million shared. The assay was immunoSEQ multiplex PCR, and TCRdb's table has in-frame clones only and misses some. The V and J calls and clone size are taken from that table; D and trimming were inferred from the DNA. Of about 140,000 clones listed, roughly 70% are singletons.

The chain links TRBV6-1 to TRBJ2-2, with TRBD1 matching 10 bases. This clonotype was obtained from a male donor in good health and CMV-seronegative. The sequenced sample consisted of PBMCs. This chain's CDR3 is CASGWTGGTGELFF. The CDR3 bases are TGTGCCAGCGGATGGACAGGGGGAACCGGGGAGCTGTTTTTT.